This T cell receptor beta chain was sequenced for a study of cytomegalovirus exposure and HLA in healthy donors. Germline values: CDR1 SGHRS, CDR2 YFSETQ. There are 14 residues in the CDR3. Trimming removed 0 bases at V and 4 bases at J, with 11 bases between. The study ran its PCR with 60 Vbeta and 13 Jbeta primers. Clones were sequenced by immunoSEQ multiplex PCR, and TCRdb holds only the in-frame ones, with some missing. The data contain more than 65,000 clones, roughly 71% of them singletons. This chain uses TRBV5-1 with TRBJ2-7; the D is unclear. This TCR derives from a woman between 55 and 75 years old in good health and CMV-seropositive. Material for sequencing was PBMCs. CDR3 DNA sequence: TGCGCCAGCAGCTTGGAGCCAGCGACTTACGAGCAGTACTTC. Translation: CASSLEPATYEQYF. The complete variable domain, with remaining parts taken from reference TRBV5-1 and TRBJ2-7, reads KAGVTQTPRYLIKTRGQQVTLSCSPISGHRSVSWYQQTPGQGLQFLFEYFSETQRNKGNFPGRFSGRQFSNSRSEMNVSTLELGDSALYLCASSLEPATYEQYFGPGTRLTVT.